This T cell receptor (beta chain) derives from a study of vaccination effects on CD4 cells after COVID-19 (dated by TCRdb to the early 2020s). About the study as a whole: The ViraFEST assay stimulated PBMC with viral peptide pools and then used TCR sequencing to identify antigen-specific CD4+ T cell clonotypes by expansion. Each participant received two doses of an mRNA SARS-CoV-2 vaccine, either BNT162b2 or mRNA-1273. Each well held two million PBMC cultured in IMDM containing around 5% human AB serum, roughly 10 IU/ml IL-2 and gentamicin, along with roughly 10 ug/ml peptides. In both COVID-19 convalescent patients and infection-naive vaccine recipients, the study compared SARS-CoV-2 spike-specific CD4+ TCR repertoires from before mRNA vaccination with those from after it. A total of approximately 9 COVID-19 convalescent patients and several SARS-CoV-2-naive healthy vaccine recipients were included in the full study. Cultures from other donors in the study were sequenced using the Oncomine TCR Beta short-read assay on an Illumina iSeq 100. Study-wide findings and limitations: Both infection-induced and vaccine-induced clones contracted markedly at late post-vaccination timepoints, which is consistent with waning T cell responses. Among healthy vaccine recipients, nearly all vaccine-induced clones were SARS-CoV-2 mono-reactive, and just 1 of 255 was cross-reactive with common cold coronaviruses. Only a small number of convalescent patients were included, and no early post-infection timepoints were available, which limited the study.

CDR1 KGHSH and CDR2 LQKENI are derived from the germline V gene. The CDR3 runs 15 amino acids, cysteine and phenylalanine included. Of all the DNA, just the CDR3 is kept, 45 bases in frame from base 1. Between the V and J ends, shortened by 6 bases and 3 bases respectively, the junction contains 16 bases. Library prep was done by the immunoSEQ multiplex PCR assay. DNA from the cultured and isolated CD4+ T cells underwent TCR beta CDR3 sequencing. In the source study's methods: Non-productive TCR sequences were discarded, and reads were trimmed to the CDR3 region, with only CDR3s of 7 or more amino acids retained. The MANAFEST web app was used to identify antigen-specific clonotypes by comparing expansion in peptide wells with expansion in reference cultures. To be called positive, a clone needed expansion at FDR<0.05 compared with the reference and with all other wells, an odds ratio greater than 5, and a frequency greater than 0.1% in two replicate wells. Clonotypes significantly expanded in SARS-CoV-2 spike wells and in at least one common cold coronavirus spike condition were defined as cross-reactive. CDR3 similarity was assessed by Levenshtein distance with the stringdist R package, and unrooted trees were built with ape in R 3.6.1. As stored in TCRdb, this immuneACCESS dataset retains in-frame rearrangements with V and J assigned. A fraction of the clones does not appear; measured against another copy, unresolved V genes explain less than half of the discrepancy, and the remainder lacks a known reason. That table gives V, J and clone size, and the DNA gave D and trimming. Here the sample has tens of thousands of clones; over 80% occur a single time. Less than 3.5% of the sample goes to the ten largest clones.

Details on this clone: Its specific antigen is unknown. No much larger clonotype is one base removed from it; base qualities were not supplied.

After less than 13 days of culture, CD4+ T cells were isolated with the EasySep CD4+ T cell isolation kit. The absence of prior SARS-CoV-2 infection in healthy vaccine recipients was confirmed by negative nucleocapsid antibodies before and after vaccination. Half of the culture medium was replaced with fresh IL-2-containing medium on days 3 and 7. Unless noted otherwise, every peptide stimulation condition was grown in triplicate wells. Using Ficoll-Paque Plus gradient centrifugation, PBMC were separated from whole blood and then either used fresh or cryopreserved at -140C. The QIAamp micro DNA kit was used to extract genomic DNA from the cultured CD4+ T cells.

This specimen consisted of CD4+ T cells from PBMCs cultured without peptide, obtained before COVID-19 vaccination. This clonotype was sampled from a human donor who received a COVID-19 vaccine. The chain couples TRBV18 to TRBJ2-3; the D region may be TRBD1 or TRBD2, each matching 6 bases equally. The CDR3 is CASSPGGGRTDTQYF. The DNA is TGTGCCAGCTCGCCCGGAGGGGGGAGGACAGATACGCAGTATTTT.